Presented here are 9 T cell receptor beta chains from one specimen sequenced in a study of cytomegalovirus exposure and HLA in healthy donors. The PCR used 60 Vbeta and 13 Jbeta primers. Profiling relied on immunoSEQ multiplex PCR, and the TCRdb table lists in-frame clones only, not all of them. The sample shows 220,000 or so clones, and roughly 1.2% sits with its ten largest clones. The sample taken for sequencing was PBMCs. Receptors originate from a girl aged 2 to 9 in good health and CMV-seropositive.

The V and J genes are TRBV7-3 and TRBJ2-2, with D perhaps TRBD1 (6 bases). The CDR3 totals 20 residues. Trimming took off 8 bases at V and 5 bases at J, with 33 bases between the two ends. The germline V gene has CDR1 SGHTA and CDR2 FQGTGA. This chain's CDR3 is CASSPRGQRKNYAPTGELFF. The CDR3 DNA reads TGTGCCAGCTCCCCCAGGGGCCAGCGCAAAAACTATGCCCCAACCGGGGAGCTGTTTTTT.

The V and J genes are TRBV19 and TRBJ1-5, with D uncertain. The CDR3 spans 14 residues. Germline assignment: CDR1 LNHDA and CDR2 SQIVND (reference sequence). With 3 bases removed from V and 1 base from J, the gap between germline ends came to 7 bases. CDR3 bases: TGTGCCAGTAGTATGTCGTTGAGCAATCAGCCCCAGCATTTT. This gives the protein CASSMSLSNQPQHF.

This chain joins TRBV9 and TRBJ2-1; TRBD2 aligns across 7 bases. V lost 2 bases and J lost 8; bases outside the gene matches: 19. The CDR3 is made up of 18 amino acids. Germline CDR1 SGDLS, CDR2 YYNGEE. The CDR3 region is CASSVSLAEGNLGDEQFF. CDR3 nucleotide sequence: TGTGCCAGCAGCGTCAGTCTAGCGGAGGGAAACCTCGGTGATGAGCAGTTCTTC. Supplemented by reference TRBV9 and TRBJ2-1, the full variable domain reads DSGVTQTPKHLITATGQRVTLRCSPRSGDLSVYWYQQSLDQGLQFLIQYYNGEERAKGNILERFSAQQFPDLHSELNLSSLELGDSALYFCASSVSLAEGNLGDEQFFGPGTRLTVL.

The chain links TRBV28 to TRBJ1-1; TRBD1 matches 11 bases. Losses at the gene ends were 2 bases for V and 10 bases for J; bases not matched to a gene: 6. This CDR3 comprises 14 residues. Germline V gene sequence: CDR1 MDHEN, CDR2 SYDVKM. The CDR3 DNA follows: TGTGCCAGCAGTTTACCGGGACAGGGGGTAGTAGCTTTCTTT. Residues: CASSLPGQGVVAFF.

The chain uses TRBV7-2 and TRBJ2-5, with 10 bases aligning to TRBD2. The CDR3 has 20 amino acids. CDR1 is SGHTA and CDR2 is FQGNSA in the germline V gene. With V trimmed by 0 bases and J by 4 bases, 17 bases remained unmatched. The CDR3 protein is CASSLALLAGWNHNRETQYF. In nucleotides, the CDR3 is TGTGCCAGCAGCTTAGCGCTACTAGCGGGATGGAACCATAACCGAGAGACCCAGTACTTC.

The rearrangement links TRBV5-1 to TRBJ2-1, with TRBD1 matching over 7 bases. The CDR3 consists of 13 residues. CDR1 is SGHRS, CDR2 YFSETQ, per germline. The V segment lost 7 bases and the J segment 4 bases; nucleotides outside the gene matches: 5. CDR3 in amino acids: CASWDREYNEQFF. The CDR3 coding sequence is TGCGCCAGCTGGGACAGAGAGTACAATGAGCAGTTCTTC.

This rearrangement joins TRBV7-3 to TRBJ2-3; D call uncertain. The CDR3 runs to 13 residues. Trimming took 3 bases from V and 1 from J, leaving 5 bases between them. Germline CDR1 is SGHTA and CDR2 is FQGTGA. The CDR3 DNA follows: TGTGCCAGCAGCTTCCGGGGCACAGATACGCAGTATTTT. Its protein is CASSFRGTDTQYF.

In regard to this clone: The CDR3 end shows no conserved phenylalanine or tryptophan, and so a read error is likely. It is unclear where the CDR3 begins or ends on the DNA, so no DNA is shown, and the CDR3 is as TCRdb lists it. This rearrangement joins TRBV6-1 to TRBJ2-7; the tabulated D call, TRBD1, remains unverified against the DNA. The germline V gene has CDR1 MNHNS and CDR2 SASEGT. The length of the CDR3 is 12 amino acids, counting both ends. The CDR3 protein is CASSGPSGELLA.

V gene TRBV7-9 combines with J gene TRBJ2-5; 15 positions agree with TRBD2. The germline V gene has CDR1 SEHNR and CDR2 FQNEAQ (reference sequence). With V trimmed by 4 bases and J by 4 bases, 4 bases remained unmatched. The CDR3 totals 16 residues. DNA for the CDR3: TGTGCCAGCAGCTCCGGACTAGCGGGAGGGGCAGAGACCCAGTACTTC. Protein product: CASSSGLAGGAETQYF.